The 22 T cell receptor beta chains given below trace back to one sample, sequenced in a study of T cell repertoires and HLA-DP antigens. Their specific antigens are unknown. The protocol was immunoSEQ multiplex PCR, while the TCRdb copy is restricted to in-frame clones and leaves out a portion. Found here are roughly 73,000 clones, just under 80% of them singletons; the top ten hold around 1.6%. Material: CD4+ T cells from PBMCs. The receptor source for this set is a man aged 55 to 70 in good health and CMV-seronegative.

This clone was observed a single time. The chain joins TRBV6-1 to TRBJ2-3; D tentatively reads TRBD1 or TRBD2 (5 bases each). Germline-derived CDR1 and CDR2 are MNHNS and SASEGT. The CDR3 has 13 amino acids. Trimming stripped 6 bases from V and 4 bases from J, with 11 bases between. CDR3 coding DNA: TGTGCCAGCAGGGAGAGGGGACCAGATACGCAGTATTTT. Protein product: CASRERGPDTQYF.

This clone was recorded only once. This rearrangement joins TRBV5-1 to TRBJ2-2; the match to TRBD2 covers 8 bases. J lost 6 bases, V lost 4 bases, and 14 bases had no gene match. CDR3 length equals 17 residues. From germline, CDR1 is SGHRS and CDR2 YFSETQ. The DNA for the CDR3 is TGCGCCAGCAGCCTCGGGGGGGCCCCTCGCTCTTCCGGGGAGCTGTTTTTT. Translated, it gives CASSLGGAPRSSGELFF.

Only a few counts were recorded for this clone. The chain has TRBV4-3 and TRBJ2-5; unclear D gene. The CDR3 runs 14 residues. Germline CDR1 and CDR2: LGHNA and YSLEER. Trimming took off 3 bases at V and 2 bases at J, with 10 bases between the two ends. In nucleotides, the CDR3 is TGCGCCAGCAGCCAGTTAGGTATTCAAGAGACCCAGTACTTC. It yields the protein CASSQLGIQETQYF.

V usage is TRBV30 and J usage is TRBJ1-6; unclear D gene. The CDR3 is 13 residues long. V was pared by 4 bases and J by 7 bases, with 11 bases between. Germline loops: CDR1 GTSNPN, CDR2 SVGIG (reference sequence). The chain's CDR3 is CAWNLGRNSPLHF. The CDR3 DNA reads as TGTGCCTGGAATTTAGGGCGGAATTCACCCCTCCACTTT. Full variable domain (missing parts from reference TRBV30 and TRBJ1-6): SQTIHQWPATLVQPVGSPLSLECTVEGTSNPNLYWYRQAAGRGLQLLFYSVGIGQISSEVPQNLSASRPQDRQFILSSKKLLLSDSGFYLCAWNLGRNSPLHFGNGTRLTVT.

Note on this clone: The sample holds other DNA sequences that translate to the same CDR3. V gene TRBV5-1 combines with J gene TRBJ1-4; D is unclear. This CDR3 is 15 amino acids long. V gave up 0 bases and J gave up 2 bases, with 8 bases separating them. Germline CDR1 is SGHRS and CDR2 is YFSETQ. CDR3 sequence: CASSLAGSTNEKLFF. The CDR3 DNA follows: TGCGCCAGCAGCTTGGCCGGGAGCACTAATGAAAAACTGTTTTTT.

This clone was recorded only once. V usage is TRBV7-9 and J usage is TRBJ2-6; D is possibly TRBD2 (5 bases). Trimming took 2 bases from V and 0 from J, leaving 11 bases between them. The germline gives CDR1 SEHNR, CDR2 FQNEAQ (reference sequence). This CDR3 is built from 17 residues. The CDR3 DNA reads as TGTGCCAGCAGCTTACGGAGGAACAGCTCTGGGGCCAACGTCCTGACTTTC. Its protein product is CASSLRRNSSGANVLTF.

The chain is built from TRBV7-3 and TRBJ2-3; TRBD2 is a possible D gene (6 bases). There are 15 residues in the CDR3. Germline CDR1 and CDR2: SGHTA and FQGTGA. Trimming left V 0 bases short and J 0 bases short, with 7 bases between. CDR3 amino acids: CASSLTGLSTDTQYF. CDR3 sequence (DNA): TGTGCCAGCAGCTTAACGGGACTGAGCACAGATACGCAGTATTTT.

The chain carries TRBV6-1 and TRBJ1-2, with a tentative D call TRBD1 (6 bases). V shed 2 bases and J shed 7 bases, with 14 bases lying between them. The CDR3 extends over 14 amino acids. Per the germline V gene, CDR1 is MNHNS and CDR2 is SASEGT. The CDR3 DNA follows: TGTGCCAGCAGTGAATTGTCAGGGGAGGGTGGCTACACCTTC. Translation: CASSELSGEGGYTF.

The CDR3 DNA reads as TGTGCCAGCAGGCTAGCGGGGGGGAACCACAATGAGCAGTTCTTC. Translating it yields CASRLAGGNHNEQFF. The chain employs TRBV28 and TRBJ2-1, with TRBD2 matching over 12 bases. The ends lost 6 bases at V and 5 bases at J; junction bases unmatched: 5. Germline values: CDR1 MDHEN, CDR2 SYDVKM. The CDR3 spans 15 residues.

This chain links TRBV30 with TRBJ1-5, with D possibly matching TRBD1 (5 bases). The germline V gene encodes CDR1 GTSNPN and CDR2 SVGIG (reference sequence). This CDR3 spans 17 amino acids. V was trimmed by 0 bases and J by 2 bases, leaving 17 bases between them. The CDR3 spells CAWSVRGVTRGNQPQHF. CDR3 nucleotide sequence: TGTGCCTGGAGTGTACGAGGGGTGACGCGGGGCAATCAGCCCCAGCATTTT.

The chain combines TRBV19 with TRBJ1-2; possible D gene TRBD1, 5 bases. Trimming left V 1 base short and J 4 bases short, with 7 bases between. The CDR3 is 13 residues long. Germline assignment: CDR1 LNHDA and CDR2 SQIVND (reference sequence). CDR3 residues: CASSIADSYGYTF. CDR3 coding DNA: TGTGCCAGTAGTATAGCCGACAGCTATGGCTACACCTTC. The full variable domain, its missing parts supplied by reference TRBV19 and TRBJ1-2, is DGGITQSPKYLFRKEGQNVTLSCEQNLNHDAMYWYRQDPGQGLRLIYYSQIVNDFQKGDIAEGYSVSREKKESFPLTVTSAQKNPTAFYLCASSIADSYGYTFGSGTRLTVV.

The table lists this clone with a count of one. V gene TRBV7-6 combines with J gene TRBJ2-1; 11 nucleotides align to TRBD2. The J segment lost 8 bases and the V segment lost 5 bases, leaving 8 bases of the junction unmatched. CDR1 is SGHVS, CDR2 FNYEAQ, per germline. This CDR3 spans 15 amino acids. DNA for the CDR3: TGTGCCAGCAGCAGCACTAGCGGGAGTTCGTATGAGCAGTTCTTC. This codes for CASSSTSGSSYEQFF.

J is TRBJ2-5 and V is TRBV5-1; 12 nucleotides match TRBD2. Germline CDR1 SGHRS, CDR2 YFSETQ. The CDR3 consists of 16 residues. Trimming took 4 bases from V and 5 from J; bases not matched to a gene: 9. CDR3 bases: TGCGCCAGCAGCCCCAGGACTAGCGGGAACGGGGAGACCCAGTACTTC. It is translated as CASSPRTSGNGETQYF.

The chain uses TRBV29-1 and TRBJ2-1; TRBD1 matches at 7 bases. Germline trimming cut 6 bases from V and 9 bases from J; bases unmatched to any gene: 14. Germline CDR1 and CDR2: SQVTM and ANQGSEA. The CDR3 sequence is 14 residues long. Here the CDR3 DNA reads TGCAGCGTAGCTAGACAGGGACCCTTAAGTGAGCAGTTCTTC. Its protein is CSVARQGPLSEQFF.

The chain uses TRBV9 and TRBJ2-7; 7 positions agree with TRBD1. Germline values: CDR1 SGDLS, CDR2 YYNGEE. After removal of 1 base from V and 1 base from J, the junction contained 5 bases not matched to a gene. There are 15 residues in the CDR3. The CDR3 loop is CASSVTPTGSYEQYF. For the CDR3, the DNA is TGTGCCAGCAGCGTAACCCCGACAGGGTCCTACGAGCAGTACTTC. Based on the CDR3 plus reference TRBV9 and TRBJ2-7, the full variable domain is DSGVTQTPKHLITATGQRVTLRCSPRSGDLSVYWYQQSLDQGLQFLIQYYNGEERAKGNILERFSAQQFPDLHSELNLSSLELGDSALYFCASSVTPTGSYEQYFGPGTRLTVT.

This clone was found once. The CDR3: CASSLAGTADSPLHF. DNA of the CDR3: TGTGCCAGCAGCTTAGCGGGGACAGCCGATTCACCCCTCCACTTT. The chain employs TRBV7-9 and TRBJ1-6; 7 bases line up with TRBD1. The ends lost 0 bases at V and 8 bases at J; junction bases unmatched: 4. Germline V gene lookup returns CDR1 SEHNR and CDR2 FQNEAQ (reference sequence). This CDR3 is built from 15 residues.

The CDR3 region has the DNA TGTGCCAGCAAAAAAAGGGGATTTGAAGCTTTCTTT. Encoded protein: CASKKRGFEAFF. This sequence joins TRBV6-6 and TRBJ1-1, with D maybe TRBD1 (5 bases). Germline CDR1 reads MNHNY; CDR2 reads SVGAGI (reference sequence). V lost 7 bases, J lost 7 bases, and 13 bases lay in between. The CDR3 is made up of 12 amino acids.

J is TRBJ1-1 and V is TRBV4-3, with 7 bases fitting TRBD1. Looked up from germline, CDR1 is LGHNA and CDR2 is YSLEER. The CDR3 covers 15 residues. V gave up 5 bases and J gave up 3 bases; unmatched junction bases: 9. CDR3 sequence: CASSYQQGFDTEAFF. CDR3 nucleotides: TGCGCCAGCAGCTATCAACAGGGGTTCGACACTGAAGCTTTCTTT.

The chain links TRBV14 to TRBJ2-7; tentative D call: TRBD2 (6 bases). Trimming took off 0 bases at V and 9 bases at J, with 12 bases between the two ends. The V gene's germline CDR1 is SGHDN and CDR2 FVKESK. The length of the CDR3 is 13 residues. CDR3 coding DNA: TGTGCCAGCAGCCAAGATCTGGGGGGTTGGCAGTACTTC. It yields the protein CASSQDLGGWQYF.

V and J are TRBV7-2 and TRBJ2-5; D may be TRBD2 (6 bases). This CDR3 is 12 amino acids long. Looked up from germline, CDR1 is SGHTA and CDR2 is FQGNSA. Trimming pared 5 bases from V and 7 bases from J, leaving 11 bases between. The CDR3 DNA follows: TGTGCCAGCAGCCCCCCCGGGGGGACCCAGTACTTC. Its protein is CASSPPGGTQYF.

The CDR3 spells CASSRAGAFGNTIYF. The CDR3 DNA is TGTGCCAGCAGCCGAGCCGGGGCCTTCGGAAACACCATATATTTT. V gene TRBV7-3 combines with J gene TRBJ1-3; perhaps TRBD1 as D (5 bases). Germline V gene lookup returns CDR1 SGHTA and CDR2 FQGTGA. This CDR3 is built from 15 residues. Trimming removed 5 bases from V and 4 bases from J, with 15 bases in between.

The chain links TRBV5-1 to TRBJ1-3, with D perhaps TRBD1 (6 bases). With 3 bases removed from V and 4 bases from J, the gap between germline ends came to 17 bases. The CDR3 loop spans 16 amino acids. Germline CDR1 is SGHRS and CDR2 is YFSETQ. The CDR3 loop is CASSYRGGAPGNTIYF. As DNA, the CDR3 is TGCGCCAGCAGCTACCGAGGGGGGGCGCCGGGAAACACCATATATTTT.